This T cell receptor (beta chain) was sequenced for a study of blood T cell repertoires in COVID-19. Overall study context: Sites in the United States, Italy and Spain provided acute and convalescent COVID-19 samples.

Per the original methods: Amplification of reference gene primers provided the estimated nucleated cell counts. Clones were read by immunoSEQ multiplex PCR, and TCRdb kept only the in-frame ones, dropping some. D and trimming come from the DNA, and the V and J calls and clone size come from that table. This sample has roughly 150,000 clones, with about 85% found just once. CDR3 length: 13 amino acids. Germline CDR1 reads SGHTA; CDR2 reads FQGNSA. Trimming pared 7 bases from V and 8 bases from J, leaving 14 bases between. The sequenced sample was peripheral blood. The TCR comes from a man aged 80 or over with COVID-19, enrolled during active disease. The chain links TRBV7-2 to TRBJ2-2, with D maybe TRBD1 (6 bases). CDR3 sequence: CASKGDPRGELFF. In DNA, the CDR3 is TGTGCCAGCAAGGGGGACCCTCGGGGGGAGCTGTTTTTT.